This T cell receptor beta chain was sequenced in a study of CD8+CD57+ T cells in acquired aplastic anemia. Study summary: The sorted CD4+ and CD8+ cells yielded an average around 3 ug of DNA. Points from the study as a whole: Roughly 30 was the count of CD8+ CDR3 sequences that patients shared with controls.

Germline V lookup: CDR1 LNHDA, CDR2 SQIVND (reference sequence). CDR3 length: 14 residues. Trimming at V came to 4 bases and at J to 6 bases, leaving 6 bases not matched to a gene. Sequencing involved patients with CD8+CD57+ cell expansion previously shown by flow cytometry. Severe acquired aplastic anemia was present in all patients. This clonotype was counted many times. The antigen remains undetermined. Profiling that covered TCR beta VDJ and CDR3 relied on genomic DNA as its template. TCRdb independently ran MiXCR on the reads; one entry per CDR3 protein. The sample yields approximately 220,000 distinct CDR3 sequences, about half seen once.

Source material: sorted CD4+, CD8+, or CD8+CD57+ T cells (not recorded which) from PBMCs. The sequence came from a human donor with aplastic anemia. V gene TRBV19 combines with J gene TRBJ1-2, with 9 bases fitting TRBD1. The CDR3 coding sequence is TGTGCCAGTAGTAGAAAGGGGACAGGGAATGGCTACACCTTC. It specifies CASSRKGTGNGYTF.